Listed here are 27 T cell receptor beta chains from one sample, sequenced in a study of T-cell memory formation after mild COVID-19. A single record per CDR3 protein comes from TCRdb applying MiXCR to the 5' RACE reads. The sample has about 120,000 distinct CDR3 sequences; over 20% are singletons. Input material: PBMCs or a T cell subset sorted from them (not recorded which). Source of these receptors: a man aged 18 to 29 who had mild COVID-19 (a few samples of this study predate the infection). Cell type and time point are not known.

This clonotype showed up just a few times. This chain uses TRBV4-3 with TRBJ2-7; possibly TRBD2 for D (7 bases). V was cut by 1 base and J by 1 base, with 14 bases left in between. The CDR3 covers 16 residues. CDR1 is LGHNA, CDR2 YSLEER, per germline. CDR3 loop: CASSQVGGGPSYEQYF. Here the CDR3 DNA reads TGCGCCAGCAGCCAAGTAGGGGGGGGACCATCCTACGAGCAGTACTTC.

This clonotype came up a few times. CDR3 loop: CASSSKSNYGYTF. The CDR3 DNA reads TGTGCCAGCAGCTCTAAATCTAACTATGGCTACACCTTC. The V call is TRBV5-4, the J call TRBJ1-2; D not certain. Deletions cut 3 bases from V and 0 bases from J, with 6 bases between. The germline gives CDR1 SGHNT, CDR2 YYREEE (reference sequence). The CDR3 loop spans 13 amino acids.

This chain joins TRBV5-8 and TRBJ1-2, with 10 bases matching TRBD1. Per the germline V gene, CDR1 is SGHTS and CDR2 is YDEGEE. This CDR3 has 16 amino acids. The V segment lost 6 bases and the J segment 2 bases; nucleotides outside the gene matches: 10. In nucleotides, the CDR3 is TGTGCCAGCACCCCCCGGGGACAGGGGCGAAACTATGGCTACACCTTC. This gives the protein CASTPRGQGRNYGYTF.

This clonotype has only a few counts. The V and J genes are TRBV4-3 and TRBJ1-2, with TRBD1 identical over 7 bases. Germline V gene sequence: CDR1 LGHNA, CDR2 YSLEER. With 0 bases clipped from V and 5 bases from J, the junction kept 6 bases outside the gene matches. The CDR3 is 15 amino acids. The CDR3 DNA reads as TGCGCCAGCAGCCAAGAAGACGAGACAGGGTATGGCTACACCTTC. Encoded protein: CASSQEDETGYGYTF.

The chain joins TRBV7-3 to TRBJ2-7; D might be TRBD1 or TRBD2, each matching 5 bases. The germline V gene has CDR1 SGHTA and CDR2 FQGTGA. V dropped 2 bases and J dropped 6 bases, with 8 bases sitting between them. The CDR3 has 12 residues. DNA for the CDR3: TGTGCCAGCAGCTTATCCGGGGCCGAGCAGTACTTC. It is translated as CASSLSGAEQYF.

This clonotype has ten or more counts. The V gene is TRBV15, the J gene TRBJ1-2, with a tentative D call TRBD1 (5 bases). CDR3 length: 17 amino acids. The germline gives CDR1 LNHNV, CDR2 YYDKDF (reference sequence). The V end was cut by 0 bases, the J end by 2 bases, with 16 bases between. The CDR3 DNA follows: TGTGCCACCAGCAGAGATCACGGTTTGGCAGGGAACTATGGCTACACCTTC. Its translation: CATSRDHGLAGNYGYTF. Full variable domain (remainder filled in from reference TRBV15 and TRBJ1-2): DAMVIQNPRYQVTQFGKPVTLSCSQTLNHNVMYWYQQKSSQAPKLLFHYYDKDFNNEADTPDNFQSRRPNTSFCFLDIRSPGLGDTAMYLCATSRDHGLAGNYGYTFGSGTRLTVV.

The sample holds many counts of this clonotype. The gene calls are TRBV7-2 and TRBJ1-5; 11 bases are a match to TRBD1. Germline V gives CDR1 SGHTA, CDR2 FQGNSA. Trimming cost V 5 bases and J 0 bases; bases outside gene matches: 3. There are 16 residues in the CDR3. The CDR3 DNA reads TGTGCCAGCAGCCGGACAGGGGGCTATAGCAATCAGCCCCAGCATTTT. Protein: CASSRTGGYSNQPQHF.

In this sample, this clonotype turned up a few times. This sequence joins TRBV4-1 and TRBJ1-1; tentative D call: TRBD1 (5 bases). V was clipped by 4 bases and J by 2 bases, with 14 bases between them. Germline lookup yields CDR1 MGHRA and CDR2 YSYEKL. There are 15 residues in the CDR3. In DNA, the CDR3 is TGCGCCAGCAGCCCGAGGGTGGGGGTTAACACTGAAGCTTTCTTT. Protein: CASSPRVGVNTEAFF.

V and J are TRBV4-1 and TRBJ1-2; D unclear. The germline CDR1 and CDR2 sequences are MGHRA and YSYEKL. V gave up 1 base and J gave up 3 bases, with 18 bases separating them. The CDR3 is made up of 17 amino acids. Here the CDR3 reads CASSQGVGWVLDYGYTF. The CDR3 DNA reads TGCGCCAGCAGCCAAGGAGTAGGATGGGTGCTGGACTATGGCTACACCTTC.

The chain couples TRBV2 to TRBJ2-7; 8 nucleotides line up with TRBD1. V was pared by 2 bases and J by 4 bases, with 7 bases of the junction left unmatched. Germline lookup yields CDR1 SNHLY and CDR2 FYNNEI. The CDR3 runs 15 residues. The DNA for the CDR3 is TGTGCCAGCAGTGAATCAGTGGACAGGGCGTACGAGCAGTACTTC. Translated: CASSESVDRAYEQYF.

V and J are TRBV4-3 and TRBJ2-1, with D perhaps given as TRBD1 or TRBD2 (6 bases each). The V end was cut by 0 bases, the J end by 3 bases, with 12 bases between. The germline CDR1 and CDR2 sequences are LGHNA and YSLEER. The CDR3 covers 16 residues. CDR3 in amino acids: CASSQDPRGDYNEQFF. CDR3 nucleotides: TGCGCCAGCAGCCAAGATCCGAGGGGGGACTACAATGAGCAGTTCTTC.

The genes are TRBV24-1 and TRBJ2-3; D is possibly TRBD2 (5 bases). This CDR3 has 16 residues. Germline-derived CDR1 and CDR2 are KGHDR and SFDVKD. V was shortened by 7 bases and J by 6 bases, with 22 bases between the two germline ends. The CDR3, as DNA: TGTGCCACCAGCGAGGGAGAGTGGGGAGATGGCGATACGCAGTATTTT. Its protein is CATSEGEWGDGDTQYF.

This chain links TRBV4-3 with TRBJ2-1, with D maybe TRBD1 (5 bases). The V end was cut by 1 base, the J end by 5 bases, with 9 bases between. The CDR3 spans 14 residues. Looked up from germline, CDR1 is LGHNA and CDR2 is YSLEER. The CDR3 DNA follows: TGCGCCAGCAGCCAAGGTGTAGGGGACAATGAGCAGTTCTTC. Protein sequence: CASSQGVGDNEQFF.

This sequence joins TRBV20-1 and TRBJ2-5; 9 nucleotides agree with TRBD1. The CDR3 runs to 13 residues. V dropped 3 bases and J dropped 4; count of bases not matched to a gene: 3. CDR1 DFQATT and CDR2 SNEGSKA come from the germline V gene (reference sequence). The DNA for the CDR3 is TGCAGTGCTAGCCGACAGGGGGGAGAGACCCAGTACTTC. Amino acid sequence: CSASRQGGETQYF.

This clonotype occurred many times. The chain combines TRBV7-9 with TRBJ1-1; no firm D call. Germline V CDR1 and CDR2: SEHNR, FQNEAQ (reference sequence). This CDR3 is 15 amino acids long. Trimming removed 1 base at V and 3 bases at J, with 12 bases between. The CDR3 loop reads CASSLDRFWDTEAFF. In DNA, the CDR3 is TGTGCCAGCAGCTTAGATCGTTTTTGGGACACTGAAGCTTTCTTT.

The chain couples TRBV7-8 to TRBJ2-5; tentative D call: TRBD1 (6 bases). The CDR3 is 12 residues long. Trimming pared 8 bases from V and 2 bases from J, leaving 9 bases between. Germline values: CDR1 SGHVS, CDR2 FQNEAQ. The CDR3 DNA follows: TGTGCCAGCGTGAGGGGGCAAGAGACCCAGTACTTC. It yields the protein CASVRGQETQYF.

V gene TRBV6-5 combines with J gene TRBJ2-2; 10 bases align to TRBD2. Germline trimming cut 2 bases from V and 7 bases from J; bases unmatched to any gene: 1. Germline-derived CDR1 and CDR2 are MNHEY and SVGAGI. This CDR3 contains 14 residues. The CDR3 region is CASSYASGSGELFF. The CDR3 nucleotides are TGTGCCAGCAGTTACGCTAGCGGGAGCGGGGAGCTGTTTTTT.

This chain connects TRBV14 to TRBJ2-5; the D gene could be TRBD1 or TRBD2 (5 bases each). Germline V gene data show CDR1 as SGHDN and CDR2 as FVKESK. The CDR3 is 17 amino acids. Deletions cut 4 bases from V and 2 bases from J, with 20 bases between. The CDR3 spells CASSLHLGVRRQETQYF. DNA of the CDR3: TGTGCCAGCAGCCTCCACCTGGGGGTGAGGAGGCAAGAGACCCAGTACTTC.

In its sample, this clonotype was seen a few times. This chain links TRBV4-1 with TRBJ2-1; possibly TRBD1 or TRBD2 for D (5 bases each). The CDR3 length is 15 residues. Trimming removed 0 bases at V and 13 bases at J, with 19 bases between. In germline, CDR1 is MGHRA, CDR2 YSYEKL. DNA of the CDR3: TGCGCCAGCAGCCAAGAGTTTCCGGGGCCCCCCTCCCAGTTCTTC. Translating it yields CASSQEFPGPPSQFF.

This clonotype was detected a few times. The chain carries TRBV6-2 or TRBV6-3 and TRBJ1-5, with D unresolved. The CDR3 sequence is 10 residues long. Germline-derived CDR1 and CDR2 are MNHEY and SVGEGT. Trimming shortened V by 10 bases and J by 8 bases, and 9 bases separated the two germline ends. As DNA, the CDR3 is TGTGCCACCGGAGTGGAGCCCCAGCATTTT. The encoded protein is CATGVEPQHF.

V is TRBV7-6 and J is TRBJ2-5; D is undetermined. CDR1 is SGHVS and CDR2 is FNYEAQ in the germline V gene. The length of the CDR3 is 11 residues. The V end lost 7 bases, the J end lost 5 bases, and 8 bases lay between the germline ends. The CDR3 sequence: CASTLAETQYF. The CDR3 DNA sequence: TGTGCCAGCACCCTCGCCGAGACCCAGTACTTC.

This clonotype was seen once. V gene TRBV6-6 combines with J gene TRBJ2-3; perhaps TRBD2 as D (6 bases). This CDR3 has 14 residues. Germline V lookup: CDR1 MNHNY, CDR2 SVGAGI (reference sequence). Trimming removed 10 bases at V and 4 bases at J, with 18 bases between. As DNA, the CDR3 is TGTGCCATCTCCCATGAGGGAGGAGCAGATACGCAGTATTTT. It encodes CAISHEGGADTQYF.

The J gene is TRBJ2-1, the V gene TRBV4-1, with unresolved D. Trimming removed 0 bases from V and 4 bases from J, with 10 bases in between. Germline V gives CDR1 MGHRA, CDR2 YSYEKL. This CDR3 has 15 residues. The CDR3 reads CASSQDLGAYNEQFF. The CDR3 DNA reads TGCGCCAGCAGCCAAGATCTGGGCGCTTACAATGAGCAGTTCTTC.

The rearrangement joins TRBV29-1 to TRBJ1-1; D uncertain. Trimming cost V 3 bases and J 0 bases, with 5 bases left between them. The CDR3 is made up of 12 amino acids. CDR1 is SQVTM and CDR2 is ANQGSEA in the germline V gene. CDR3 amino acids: CSVERLNTEAFF. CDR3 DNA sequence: TGCAGCGTTGAGAGACTGAACACTGAAGCTTTCTTT.

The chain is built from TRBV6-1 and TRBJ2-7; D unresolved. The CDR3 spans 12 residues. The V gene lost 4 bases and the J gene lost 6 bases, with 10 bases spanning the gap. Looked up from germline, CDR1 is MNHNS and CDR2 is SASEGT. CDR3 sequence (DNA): TGTGCCAGCAGTGTTGGGCAGATCGAGCAGTACGTC. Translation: CASSVGQIEQYV.

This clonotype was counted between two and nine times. The CDR3 sequence: CASSEWSGGAVDTQYF. CDR3 DNA: TGTGCCAGCAGCGAGTGGAGCGGGGGGGCGGTAGATACGCAGTATTTT. The gene calls are TRBV7-8 and TRBJ2-3; 10 bases are a match to TRBD2. The J segment lost 5 bases and the V segment lost 5 bases, leaving 10 bases of the junction unmatched. Germline CDR1 SGHVS, CDR2 FQNEAQ. This CDR3 spans 16 amino acids.

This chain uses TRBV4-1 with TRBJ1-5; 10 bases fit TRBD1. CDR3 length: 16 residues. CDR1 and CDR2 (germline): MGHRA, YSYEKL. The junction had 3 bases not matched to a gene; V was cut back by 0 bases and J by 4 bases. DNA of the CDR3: TGCGCCAGCAGCCAAGAGGGGACAGGGGTTAATCAGCCCCAGCATTTT. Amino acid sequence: CASSQEGTGVNQPQHF.